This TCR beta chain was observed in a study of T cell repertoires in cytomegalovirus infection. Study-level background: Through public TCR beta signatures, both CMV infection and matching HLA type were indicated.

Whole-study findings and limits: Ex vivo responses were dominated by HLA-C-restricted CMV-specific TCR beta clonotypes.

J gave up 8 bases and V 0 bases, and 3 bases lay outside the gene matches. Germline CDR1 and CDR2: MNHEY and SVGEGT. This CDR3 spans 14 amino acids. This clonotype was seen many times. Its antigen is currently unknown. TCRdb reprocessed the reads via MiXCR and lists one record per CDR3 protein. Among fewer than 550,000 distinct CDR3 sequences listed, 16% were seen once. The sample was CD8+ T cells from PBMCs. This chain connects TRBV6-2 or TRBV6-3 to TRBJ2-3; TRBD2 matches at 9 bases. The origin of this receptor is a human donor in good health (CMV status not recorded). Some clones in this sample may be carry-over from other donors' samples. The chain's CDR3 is CASSYSPSGVTQYF. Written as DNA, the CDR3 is TGTGCCAGCAGTTACTCCCCTAGCGGGGTTACGCAGTATTTT.